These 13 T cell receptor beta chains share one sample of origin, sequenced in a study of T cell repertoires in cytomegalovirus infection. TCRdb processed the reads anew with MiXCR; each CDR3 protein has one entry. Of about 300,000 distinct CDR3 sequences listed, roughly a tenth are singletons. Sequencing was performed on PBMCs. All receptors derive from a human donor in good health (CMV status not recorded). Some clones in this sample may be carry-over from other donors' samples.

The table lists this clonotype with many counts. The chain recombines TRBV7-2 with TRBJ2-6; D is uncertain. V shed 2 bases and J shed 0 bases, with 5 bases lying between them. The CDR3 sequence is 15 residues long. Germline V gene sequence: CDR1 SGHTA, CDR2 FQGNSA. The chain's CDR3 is CASSLSSSGANVLTF. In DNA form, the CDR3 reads TGTGCCAGCAGCTTAAGTTCCTCTGGGGCCAACGTCCTGACTTTC.

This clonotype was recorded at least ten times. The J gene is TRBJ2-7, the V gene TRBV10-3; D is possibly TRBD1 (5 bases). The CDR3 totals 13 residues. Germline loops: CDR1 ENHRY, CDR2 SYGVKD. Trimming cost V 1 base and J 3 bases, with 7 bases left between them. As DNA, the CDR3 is TGTGCCATCAGTGAGTTCGACAGCTACGAGCAGTACTTC. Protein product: CAISEFDSYEQYF.

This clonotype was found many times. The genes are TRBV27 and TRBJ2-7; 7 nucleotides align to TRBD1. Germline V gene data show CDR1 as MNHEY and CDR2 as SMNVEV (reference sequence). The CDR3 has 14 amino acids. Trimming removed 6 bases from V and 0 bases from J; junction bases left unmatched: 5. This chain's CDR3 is CASRRRQGSYEQYF. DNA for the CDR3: TGTGCCAGCAGACGACGACAGGGCTCCTACGAGCAGTACTTC.

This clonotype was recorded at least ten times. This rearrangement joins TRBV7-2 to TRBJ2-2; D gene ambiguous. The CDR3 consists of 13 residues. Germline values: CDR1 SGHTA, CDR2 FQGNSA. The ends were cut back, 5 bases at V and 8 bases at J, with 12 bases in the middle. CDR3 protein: CASSPRPTGELFF. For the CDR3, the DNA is TGTGCCAGCAGCCCCCGCCCGACTGGGGAGCTGTTTTTT.

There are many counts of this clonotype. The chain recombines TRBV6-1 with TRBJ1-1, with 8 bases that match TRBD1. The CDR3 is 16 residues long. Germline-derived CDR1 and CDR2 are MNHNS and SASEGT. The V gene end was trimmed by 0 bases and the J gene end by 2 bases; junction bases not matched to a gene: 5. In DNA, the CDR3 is TGTGCCAGCAGTGAAGCGCCAGGGGGCCACAACACTGAAGCTTTCTTT. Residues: CASSEAPGGHNTEAFF.

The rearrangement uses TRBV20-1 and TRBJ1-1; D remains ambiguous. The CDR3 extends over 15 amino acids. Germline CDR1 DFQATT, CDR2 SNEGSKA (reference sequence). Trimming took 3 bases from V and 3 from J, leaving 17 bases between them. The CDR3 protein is CSARDPHHRDTEAFF. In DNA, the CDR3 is TGCAGTGCTAGGGATCCGCACCATCGGGACACTGAAGCTTTCTTT.

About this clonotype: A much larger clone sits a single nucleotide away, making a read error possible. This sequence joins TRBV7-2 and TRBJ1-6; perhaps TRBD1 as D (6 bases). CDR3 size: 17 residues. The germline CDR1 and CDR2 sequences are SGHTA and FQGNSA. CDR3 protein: CANSLAQQGRINSPLHF. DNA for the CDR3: TGTGCCAACAGCTTAGCCCAACAGGGTAGAATTAATTCACCCCTCCACTTT.

CDR3 sequence reads: CSARDWQGRGDEQFF. CDR3 bases: TGCAGTGCTAGAGATTGGCAGGGGCGCGGAGATGAGCAGTTCTTC. This chain joins TRBV20-1 and TRBJ2-1; a possible D gene is TRBD1 (6 bases). The CDR3 sequence is 15 residues long. The V end was cut by 0 bases, the J end by 8 bases, with 17 bases between. Germline V gene lookup returns CDR1 DFQATT and CDR2 SNEGSKA (reference sequence).

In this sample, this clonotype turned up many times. The CDR3, as DNA: TGTGCCACCAGTGATGATACCTGGGACGGGTTGGTTATGAACACTGAAGCTTTCTTT. Amino acid sequence: CATSDDTWDGLVMNTEAFF. The rearrangement uses TRBV24-1 and TRBJ1-1; maybe TRBD1 (5 bases). From germline, CDR1 is KGHDR and CDR2 SFDVKD. The CDR3 has 19 residues. Between the trimmed V and J ends, which lost 3 bases and 0 bases, there was a span of 22 bases.

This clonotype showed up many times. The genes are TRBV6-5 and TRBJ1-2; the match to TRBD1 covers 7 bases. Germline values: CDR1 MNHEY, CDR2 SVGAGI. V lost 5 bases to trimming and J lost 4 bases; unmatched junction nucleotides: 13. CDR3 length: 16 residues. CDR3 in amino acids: CASSPSTGSSFYGYTF. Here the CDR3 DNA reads TGTGCCAGCAGTCCATCGACAGGGTCAAGCTTCTATGGCTACACCTTC.

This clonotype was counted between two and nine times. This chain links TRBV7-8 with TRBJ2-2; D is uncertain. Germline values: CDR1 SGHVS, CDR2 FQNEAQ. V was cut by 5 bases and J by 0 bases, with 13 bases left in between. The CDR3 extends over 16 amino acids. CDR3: CASSPREGSNTGELFF. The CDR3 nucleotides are TGTGCCAGCAGCCCTAGAGAAGGGTCGAACACCGGGGAGCTGTTTTTT.

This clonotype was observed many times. The CDR3 nucleotides read TGTGCCAGCTCACCCACCCGGACAGGGGGACGCACCGGGGAGCTGTTTTTT. This sequence encodes CASSPTRTGGRTGELFF. The V call is TRBV18, the J call TRBJ2-2; 10 bases are shared with TRBD1. The V segment lost 3 bases and the J segment 4 bases; nucleotides outside the gene matches: 8. The germline V gene encodes CDR1 KGHSH and CDR2 LQKENI. The CDR3 sequence is 17 residues long.

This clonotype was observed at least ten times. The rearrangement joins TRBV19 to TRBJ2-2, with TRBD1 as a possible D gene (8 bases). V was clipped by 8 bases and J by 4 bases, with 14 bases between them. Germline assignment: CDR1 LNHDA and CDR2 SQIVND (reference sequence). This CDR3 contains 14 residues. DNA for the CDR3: TGTGCCAGTCAAACAGGGGGGGGCACCGGGGAGCTGTTTTTT. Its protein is CASQTGGGTGELFF.